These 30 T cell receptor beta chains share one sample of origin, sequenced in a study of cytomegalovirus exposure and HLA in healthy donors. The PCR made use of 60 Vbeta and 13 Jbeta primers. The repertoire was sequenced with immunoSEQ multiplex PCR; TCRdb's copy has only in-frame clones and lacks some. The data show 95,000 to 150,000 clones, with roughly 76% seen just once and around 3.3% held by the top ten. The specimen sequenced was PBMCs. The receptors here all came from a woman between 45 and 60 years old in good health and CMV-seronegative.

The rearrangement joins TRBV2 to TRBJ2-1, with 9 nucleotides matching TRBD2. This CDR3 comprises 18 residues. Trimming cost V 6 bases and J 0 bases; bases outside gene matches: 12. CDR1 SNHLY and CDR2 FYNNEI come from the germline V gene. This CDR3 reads CASRGGASGMSSYNEQFF. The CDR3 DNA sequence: TGTGCCAGCAGAGGGGGGGCTAGCGGGATGAGCTCCTACAATGAGCAGTTCTTC.

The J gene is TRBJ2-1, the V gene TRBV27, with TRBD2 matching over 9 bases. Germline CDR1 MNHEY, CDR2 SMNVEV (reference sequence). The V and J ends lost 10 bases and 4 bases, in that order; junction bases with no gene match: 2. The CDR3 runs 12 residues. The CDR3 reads CAMTSGYNEQFF. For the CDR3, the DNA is TGTGCCATGACTAGCGGATACAATGAGCAGTTCTTC.

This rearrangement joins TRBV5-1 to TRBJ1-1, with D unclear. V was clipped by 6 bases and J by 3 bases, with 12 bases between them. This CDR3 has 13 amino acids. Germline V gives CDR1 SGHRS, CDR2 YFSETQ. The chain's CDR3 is CASMGRMDTEAFF. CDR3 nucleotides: TGCGCCAGCATGGGGAGGATGGACACTGAAGCTTTCTTT.

The CDR3 region is CASSVGTGGVYEQYF. The CDR3 DNA reads as TGTGCCAGCAGCGTAGGGACAGGGGGCGTATACGAGCAGTACTTC. V and J are TRBV7-9 and TRBJ2-7; 12 bases line up with TRBD1. The CDR3 spans 15 residues. Germline trimming cut 5 bases from V and 4 bases from J; bases unmatched to any gene: 6. The germline CDR1 and CDR2 sequences are SEHNR and FQNEAQ (reference sequence).

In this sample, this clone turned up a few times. DNA of the CDR3: TGCAGCGTTGAGTTTAGCGGGAGTAGGGATACGCAGTATTTT. Its translation is CSVEFSGSRDTQYF. The J gene is TRBJ2-3, the V gene TRBV29-1, with 9 bases identical to TRBD2. CDR1 is SQVTM, CDR2 ANQGSEA, per germline. The CDR3 sequence is 14 residues long. Germline trimming cut 3 bases from V and 6 bases from J; bases unmatched to any gene: 7.

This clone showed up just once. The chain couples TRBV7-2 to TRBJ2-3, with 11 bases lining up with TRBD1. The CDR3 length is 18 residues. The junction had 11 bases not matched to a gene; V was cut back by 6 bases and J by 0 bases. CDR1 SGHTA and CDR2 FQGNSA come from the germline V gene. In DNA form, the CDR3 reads TGTGCCAGCAGTTCCCTTGGGACAGGGGGTTCTAGCACAGATACGCAGTATTTT. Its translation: CASSSLGTGGSSTDTQYF.

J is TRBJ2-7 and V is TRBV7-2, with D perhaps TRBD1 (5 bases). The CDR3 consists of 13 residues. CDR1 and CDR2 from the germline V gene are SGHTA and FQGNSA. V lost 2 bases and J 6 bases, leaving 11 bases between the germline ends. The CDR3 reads CASSLQDGAEQYF. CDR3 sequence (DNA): TGTGCCAGCAGCTTACAGGATGGGGCCGAGCAGTACTTC. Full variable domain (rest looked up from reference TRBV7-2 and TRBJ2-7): GAGVSQSPSNKVTEKGKDVELRCDPISGHTALYWYRQSLGQGLEFLIYFQGNSAPDKSGLPSDRFSAERTGGSVSTLTIQRTQQEDSAVYLCASSLQDGAEQYFGPGTRLTVT.

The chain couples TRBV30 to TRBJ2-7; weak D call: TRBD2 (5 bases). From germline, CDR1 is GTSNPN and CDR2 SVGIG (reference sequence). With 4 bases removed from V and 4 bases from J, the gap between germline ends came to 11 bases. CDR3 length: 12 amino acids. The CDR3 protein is CAWNHGEYEQYF. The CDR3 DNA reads TGTGCCTGGAATCACGGGGAATACGAGCAGTACTTC.

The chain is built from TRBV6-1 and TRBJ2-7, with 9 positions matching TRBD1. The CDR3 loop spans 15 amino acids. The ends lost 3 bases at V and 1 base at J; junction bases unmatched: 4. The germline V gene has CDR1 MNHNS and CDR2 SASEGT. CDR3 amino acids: CASSDGQGTSYEQYF. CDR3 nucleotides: TGTGCCAGCAGTGATGGACAGGGGACTTCCTACGAGCAGTACTTC.

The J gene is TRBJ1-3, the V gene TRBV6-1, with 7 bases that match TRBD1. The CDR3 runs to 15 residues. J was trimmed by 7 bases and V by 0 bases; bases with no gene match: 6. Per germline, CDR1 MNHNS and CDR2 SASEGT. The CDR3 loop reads CASSEAPVQGNTIYF. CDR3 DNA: TGTGCCAGCAGTGAAGCGCCGGTACAGGGGAACACCATATATTTT.

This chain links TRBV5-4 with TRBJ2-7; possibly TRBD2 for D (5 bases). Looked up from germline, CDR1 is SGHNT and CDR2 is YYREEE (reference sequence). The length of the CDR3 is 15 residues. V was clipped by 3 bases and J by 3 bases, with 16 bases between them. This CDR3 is CASSSLRDTYYEQYF. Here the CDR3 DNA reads TGTGCCAGCAGCTCGTTGAGGGATACTTACTACGAGCAGTACTTC.

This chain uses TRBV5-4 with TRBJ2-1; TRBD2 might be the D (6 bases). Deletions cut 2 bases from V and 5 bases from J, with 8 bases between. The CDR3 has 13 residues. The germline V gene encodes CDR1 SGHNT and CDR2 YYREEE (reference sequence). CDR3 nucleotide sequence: TGTGCCAGCAGCTTAGGAGGGGACAATGAGCAGTTCTTC. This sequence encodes CASSLGGDNEQFF.

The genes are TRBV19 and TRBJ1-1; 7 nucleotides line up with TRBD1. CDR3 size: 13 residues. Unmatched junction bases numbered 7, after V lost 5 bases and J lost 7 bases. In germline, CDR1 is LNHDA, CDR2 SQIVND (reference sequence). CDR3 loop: CASSSLRGHEAFF. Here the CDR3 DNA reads TGTGCCAGTAGTTCCCTTAGGGGGCATGAAGCTTTCTTT. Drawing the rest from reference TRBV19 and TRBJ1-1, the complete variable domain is DGGITQSPKYLFRKEGQNVTLSCEQNLNHDAMYWYRQDPGQGLRLIYYSQIVNDFQKGDIAEGYSVSREKKESFPLTVTSAQKNPTAFYLCASSSLRGHEAFFGQGTRLTVV.

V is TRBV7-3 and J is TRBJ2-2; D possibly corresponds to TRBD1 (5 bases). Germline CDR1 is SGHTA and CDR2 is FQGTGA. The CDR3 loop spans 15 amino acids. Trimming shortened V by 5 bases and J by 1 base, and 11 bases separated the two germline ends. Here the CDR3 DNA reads TGTGCCAGCAGCCCCCCCCAGGGGAACACCGGGGAGCTGTTTTTT. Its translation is CASSPPQGNTGELFF.

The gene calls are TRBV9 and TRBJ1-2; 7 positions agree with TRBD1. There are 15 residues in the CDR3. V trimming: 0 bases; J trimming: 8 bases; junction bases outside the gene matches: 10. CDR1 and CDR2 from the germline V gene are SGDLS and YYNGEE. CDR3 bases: TGTGCCAGCAGCGTAGGAGGCCCAGGGGGGAAGGGCTACACCTTC. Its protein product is CASSVGGPGGKGYTF.

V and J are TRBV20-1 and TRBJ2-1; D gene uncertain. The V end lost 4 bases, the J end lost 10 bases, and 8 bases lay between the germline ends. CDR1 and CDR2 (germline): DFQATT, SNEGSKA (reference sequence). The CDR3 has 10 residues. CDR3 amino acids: CSATRSEQFF. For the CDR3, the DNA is TGCAGTGCTACCCGGAGCGAGCAGTTCTTC.

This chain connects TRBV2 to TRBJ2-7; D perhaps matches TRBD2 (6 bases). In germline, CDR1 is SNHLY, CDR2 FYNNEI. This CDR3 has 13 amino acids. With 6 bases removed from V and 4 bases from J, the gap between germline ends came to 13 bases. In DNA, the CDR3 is TGTGCCAGCAGGGGACTTGGGATGTACGAGCAGTACTTC. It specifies CASRGLGMYEQYF.

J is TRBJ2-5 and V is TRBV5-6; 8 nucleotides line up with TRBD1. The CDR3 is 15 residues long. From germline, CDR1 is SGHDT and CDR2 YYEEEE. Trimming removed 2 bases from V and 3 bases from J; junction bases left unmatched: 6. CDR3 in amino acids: CASSFMTGAKETQYF. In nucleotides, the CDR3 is TGTGCCAGCAGCTTCATGACAGGGGCTAAAGAGACCCAGTACTTC. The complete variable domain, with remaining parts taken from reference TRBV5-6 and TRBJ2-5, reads DAGVTQSPTHLIKTRGQQVTLRCSPKSGHDTVSWYQQALGQGPQFIFQYYEEEERQRGNFPDRFSGHQFPNYSSELNVNALLLGDSALYLCASSFMTGAKETQYFGPGTRLLVL.

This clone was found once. The CDR3 region has the DNA TGTGCCAGCAGTTCCCTCGTGACAGGAGACTCTGGAAACACCATATATTTT. It specifies CASSSLVTGDSGNTIYF. The gene calls are TRBV28 and TRBJ1-3; D is perhaps TRBD1 (6 bases). The CDR3 length is 17 residues. Germline V gene lookup returns CDR1 MDHEN and CDR2 SYDVKM. The V and J ends lost 4 bases and 0 bases respectively, with 16 bases between them.

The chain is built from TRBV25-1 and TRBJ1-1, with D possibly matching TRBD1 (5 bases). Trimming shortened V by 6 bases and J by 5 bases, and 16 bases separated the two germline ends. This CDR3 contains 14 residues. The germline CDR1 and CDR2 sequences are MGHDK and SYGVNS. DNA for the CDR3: TGTGCCAGCAGCACCCAGGGCGTAAGGACTGAAGCTTTCTTT. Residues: CASSTQGVRTEAFF.

DNA for the CDR3: TGTGCCAGCAGCTTAAAAAGCAGGCTCTACGAGCAGTACTTC. Its translation is CASSLKSRLYEQYF. The chain links TRBV13 to TRBJ2-5; D unresolved. The end of the DNA is better explained by TRBJ2-7, so the J call may be wrong. The germline gives CDR1 PRHDT, CDR2 FYEKMQ (reference sequence). The CDR3 sequence is 14 residues long.

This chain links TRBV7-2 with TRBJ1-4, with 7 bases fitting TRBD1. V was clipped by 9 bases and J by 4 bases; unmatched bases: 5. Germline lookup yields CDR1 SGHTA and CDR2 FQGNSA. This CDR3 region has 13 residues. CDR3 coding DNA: TGTGCCAGAAACAGGGGAGATAATGAAAAACTGTTTTTT. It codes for CARNRGDNEKLFF.

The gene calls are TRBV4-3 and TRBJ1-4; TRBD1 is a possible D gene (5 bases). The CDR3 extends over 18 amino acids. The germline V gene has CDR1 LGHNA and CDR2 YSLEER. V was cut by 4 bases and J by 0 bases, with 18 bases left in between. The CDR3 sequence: CASSPSPTGGTTNEKLFF. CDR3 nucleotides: TGCGCCAGCAGCCCTTCTCCAACGGGGGGTACAACTAATGAAAAACTGTTTTTT.

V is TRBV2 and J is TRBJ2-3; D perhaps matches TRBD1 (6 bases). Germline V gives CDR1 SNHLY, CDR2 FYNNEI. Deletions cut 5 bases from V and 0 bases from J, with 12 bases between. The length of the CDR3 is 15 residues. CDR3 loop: CASSRGTPSTDTQYF. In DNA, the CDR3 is TGTGCCAGCAGTAGGGGGACCCCTAGCACAGATACGCAGTATTTT. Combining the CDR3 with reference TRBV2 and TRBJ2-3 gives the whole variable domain EPEVTQTPSHQVTQMGQEVILRCVPISNHLYFYWYRQILGQKVEFLVSFYNNEISEKSEIFDDQFSVERPDGSNFTLKIRSTKLEDSAMYFCASSRGTPSTDTQYFGPGTRLTVL.

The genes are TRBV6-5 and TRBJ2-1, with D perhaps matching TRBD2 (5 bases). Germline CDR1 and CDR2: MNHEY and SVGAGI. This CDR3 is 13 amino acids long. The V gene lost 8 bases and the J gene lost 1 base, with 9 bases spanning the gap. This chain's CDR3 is CASSRGSYNEQFF. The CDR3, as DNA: TGTGCCAGCTCTCGGGGATCCTACAATGAGCAGTTCTTC.

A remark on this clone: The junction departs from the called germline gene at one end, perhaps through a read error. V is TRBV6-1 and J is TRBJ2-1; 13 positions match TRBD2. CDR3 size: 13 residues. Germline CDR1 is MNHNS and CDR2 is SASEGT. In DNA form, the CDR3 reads TGTGCCAGCCGGACTAGCGGGAGCAATAAGCAGTTCTTC. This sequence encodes CASRTSGSNKQFF.

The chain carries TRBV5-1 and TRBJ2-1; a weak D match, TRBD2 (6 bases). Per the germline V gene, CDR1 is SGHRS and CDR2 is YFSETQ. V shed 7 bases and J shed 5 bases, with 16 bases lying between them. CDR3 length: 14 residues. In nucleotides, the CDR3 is TGCGCCAGCCACGGGGGTGAGGGGAACAATGAGCAGTTCTTC. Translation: CASHGGEGNNEQFF.

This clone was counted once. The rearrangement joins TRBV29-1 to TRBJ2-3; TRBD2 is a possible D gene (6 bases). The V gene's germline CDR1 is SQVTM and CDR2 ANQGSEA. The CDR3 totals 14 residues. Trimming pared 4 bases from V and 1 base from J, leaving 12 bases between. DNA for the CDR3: TGCAGCGTTGCGGGGGAGACAGGCACAGATACGCAGTATTTT. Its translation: CSVAGETGTDTQYF.

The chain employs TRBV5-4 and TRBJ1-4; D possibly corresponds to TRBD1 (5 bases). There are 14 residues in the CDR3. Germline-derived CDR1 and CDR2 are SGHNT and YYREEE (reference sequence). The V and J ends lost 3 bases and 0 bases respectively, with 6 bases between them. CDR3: CASSSGATNEKLFF. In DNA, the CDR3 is TGTGCCAGCAGCTCGGGGGCAACTAATGAAAAACTGTTTTTT.

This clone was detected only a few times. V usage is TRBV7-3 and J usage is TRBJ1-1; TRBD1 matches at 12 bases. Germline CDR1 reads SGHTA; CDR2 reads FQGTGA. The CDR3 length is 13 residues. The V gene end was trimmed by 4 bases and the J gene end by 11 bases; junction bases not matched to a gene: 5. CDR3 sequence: CASSWGQGAQAFF. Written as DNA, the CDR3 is TGTGCCAGCAGCTGGGGACAGGGGGCGCAGGCTTTCTTT.